This TCR beta chain was sequenced for a study of technical replicates of blood from several donors. Produced via immunoSEQ multiplex PCR; TCRdb's table is partial and in-frame only. This sample has 45,000 to 60,000 clones, with roughly 91% found just once. Germline V lookup: CDR1 SNHLY, CDR2 FYNNEI. This CDR3 has 11 amino acids. Trimming left V 5 bases short and J 4 bases short, with 6 bases between. The sequence was collected from a human donor in good health. Some clones in this sample may be carry-over from other donors' samples. The sequenced sample consisted of PBMCs. The rearrangement joins TRBV2 to TRBJ2-7; D not certain. The CDR3 coding sequence is TGTGCCAGCAGTAGAGAATACGAGCAGTACTTC. It is translated as CASSREYEQYF.